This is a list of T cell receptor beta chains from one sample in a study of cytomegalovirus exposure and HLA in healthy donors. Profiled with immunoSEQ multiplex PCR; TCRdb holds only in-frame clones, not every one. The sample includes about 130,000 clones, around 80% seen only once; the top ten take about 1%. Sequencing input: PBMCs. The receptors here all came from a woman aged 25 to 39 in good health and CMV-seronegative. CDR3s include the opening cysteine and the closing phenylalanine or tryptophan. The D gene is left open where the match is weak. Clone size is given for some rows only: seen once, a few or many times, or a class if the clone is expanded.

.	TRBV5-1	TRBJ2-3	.	CASSLGASAFTDTQYF	TGCGCCAGCAGCTTAGGGGCTAGCGCATTCACAGATACGCAGTATTTT
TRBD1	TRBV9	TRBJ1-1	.	CASSSHRGPDTEAFF	TGTGCCAGCAGCTCTCACAGGGGGCCCGACACTGAAGCTTTCTTT
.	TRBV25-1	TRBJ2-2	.	CASTGNTGELFF	TGTGCCAGCACAGGGAACACCGGGGAGCTGTTTTTT
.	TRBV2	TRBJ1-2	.	CASSREFSYGYTF	TGTGCCAGCAGCCGTGAATTCAGCTATGGCTACACCTTC
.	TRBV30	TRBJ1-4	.	CAWSVDRTTNEKLFF	TGTGCCTGGAGTGTAGACAGAACAACTAATGAAAAACTGTTTTTT
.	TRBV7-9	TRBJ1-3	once	CASSQGAGFTGNTIYF	TGTGCCAGCAGCCAGGGAGCGGGGTTTACCGGAAACACCATATATTTT
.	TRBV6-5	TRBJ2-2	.	CASSYVDSTGELFF	TGTGCCAGCAGTTACGTTGATAGCACCGGGGAGCTGTTTTTT
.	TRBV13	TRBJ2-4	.	CASSLDTRGIAKNIQYF	TGTGCCAGCAGCTTAGACACCAGGGGAATAGCCAAAAACATTCAGTACTTC
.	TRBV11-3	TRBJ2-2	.	CASSLGLAGQTNTGELFF	TGTGCCAGCAGCTTAGGGCTGGCGGGGCAAACGAACACCGGGGAGCTGTTTTTT
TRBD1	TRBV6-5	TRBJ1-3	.	CASSRQGYGNTIYF	TGTGCCAGCAGCCGACAGGGGTATGGAAACACCATATATTTT
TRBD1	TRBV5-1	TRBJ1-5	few	CASSLDRGDQPQHF	TGCGCCAGCAGCTTGGACAGGGGGGATCAGCCCCAGCATTTT
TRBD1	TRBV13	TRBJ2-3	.	CASSKRQGAGDTQYF	TGTGCCAGCAGTAAAAGACAGGGGGCTGGAGATACGCAGTATTTT
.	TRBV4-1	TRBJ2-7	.	CASSHLNYEQYF	TGCGCCAGCAGCCACCTAAATTACGAGCAGTACTTC
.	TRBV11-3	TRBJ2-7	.	CASSLARGASYEQYF	TGTGCCAGCAGCTTAGCTCGGGGGGCCTCCTACGAGCAGTACTTC
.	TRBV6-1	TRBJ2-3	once	CASSARDTGSDTQYF	TGTGCCAGCAGTGCCCGGGACACGGGTTCGGATACGCAGTATTTT
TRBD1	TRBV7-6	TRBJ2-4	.	CASSLSGGISNIQYF	TGTGCCAGCAGCCTCTCAGGGGGTATATCAAACATTCAGTACTTC
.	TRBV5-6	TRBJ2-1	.	CASSLGLGHNEQFF	TGTGCCAGCAGCTTGGGACTAGGGCACAATGAGCAGTTCTTC
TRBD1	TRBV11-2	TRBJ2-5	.	CASSPRTRQGAGETQYF	TGTGCCAGCAGCCCCCGAACCAGGCAGGGGGCTGGAGAGACCCAGTACTTC
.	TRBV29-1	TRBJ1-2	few	CSVRENYGYTF	TGCAGCGTTAGGGAGAACTATGGCTACACCTTC
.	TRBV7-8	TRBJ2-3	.	CASSFGLAADTQYF	TGTGCCAGCAGCTTTGGTCTTGCGGCAGATACGCAGTATTTT
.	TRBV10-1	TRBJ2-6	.	CASRETGGGGLRNSGANVLTF	TGCGCCAGCAGGGAAACTGGGGGGGGCGGTCTCCGGAACTCTGGGGCCAACGTCCTGACTTTC
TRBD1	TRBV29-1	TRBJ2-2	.	CSVDVRGPTTGELFF	TGCAGCGTTGATGTCAGGGGGCCTACCACCGGGGAGCTGTTTTTT
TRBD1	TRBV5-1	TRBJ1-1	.	CASSRDRGTEAFF	TGCGCCAGCAGCCGGGACAGGGGGACTGAAGCTTTCTTT
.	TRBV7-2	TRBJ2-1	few	CASSYRASSYNEQFF	TGTGCCAGCAGTTACAGGGCAAGCTCCTACAATGAGCAGTTCTTC
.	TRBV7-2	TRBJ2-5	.	CASGSGGGETQYF	TGTGCCAGCGGCTCAGGGGGAGGAGAGACCCAGTACTTC
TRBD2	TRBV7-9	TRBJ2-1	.	CASSAGGGTRHEQFF	TGTGCCAGCAGCGCGGGGGGCGGGACTAGGCATGAGCAGTTCTTC
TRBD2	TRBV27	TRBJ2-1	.	CASSKAAGVSYNEQFF	TGTGCCAGCAGCAAAGCAGCGGGAGTTTCCTACAATGAGCAGTTCTTC
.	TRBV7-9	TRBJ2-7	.	CASSLAFTVSYEQYF	TGTGCCAGCAGCTTAGCCTTCACAGTATCCTACGAGCAGTACTTC